The 21 T cell receptor beta chains reported below all come from one sample, sequenced in a study of human T cells and chemical hapten exposure. TCRdb reprocessed the RACE reads with MiXCR, giving one entry per CDR3 protein. The sample has 110,000 or so distinct CDR3 sequences; less than 10% are singletons. Specified time point: patch test 2, 6 weeks after DPC sensitization. Treatment specified: therapeutic diphenylcyclopropenone sensitization with weekly scalp DPC. The sequenced sample was whole blood, obtained in connection with sensitization to the hapten diphenylcyclopropenone (DPC). The receptor set was obtained from a woman between 35 and 50 years old with alopecia areata. Some clones in this sample may be carry-over from other donors' samples.

This rearrangement joins TRBV7-8 to TRBJ2-6, with 10 nucleotides matching TRBD1. J was trimmed by 2 bases and V by 5 bases; bases with no gene match: 9. The CDR3 has 18 amino acids. Germline CDR1 and CDR2: SGHVS and FQNEAQ. DNA of the CDR3: TGTGCCAGCAGCCTGTCGACAGGGGGCATGGCTGGGGCCAACGTCCTGACTTTC. Translating it yields CASSLSTGGMAGANVLTF.

This clonotype occurred many times. The gene calls are TRBV7-9 and TRBJ2-7; D gene ambiguous. The germline V and J ends were trimmed by 5 bases and 4 bases, with 9 bases remaining between them. CDR1 SEHNR and CDR2 FQNEAQ come from the germline V gene (reference sequence). The CDR3 runs to 12 residues. The CDR3 DNA follows: TGTGCCAGCAGCGAGGACGGGTACGAGCAGTACTTC. It codes for CASSEDGYEQYF.

This clonotype appeared many times. V gene TRBV6-2 or TRBV6-3 combines with J gene TRBJ2-7, with TRBD2 matching 12 bases. J was trimmed by 0 bases and V by 2 bases; bases with no gene match: 17. This CDR3 contains 21 residues. Germline lookup yields CDR1 MNHEY and CDR2 SVGEGT. DNA for the CDR3: TGTGCCAGCAGTTACCCATTTCGACCGGGACTAGCGGGCCCGAGCTCCTACGAGCAGTACTTC. It specifies CASSYPFRPGLAGPSSYEQYF.

V usage is TRBV6-2 or TRBV6-3 and J usage is TRBJ1-6; no reliable D call. Trimming pared 4 bases from V and 9 bases from J, leaving 7 bases between. The V gene's germline CDR1 is MNHEY and CDR2 SVGEGT. There are 12 residues in the CDR3. The CDR3 nucleotides read TGTGCCAGCAGTTTACCGTCTTCACCCCTCCACTTT. Amino acids: CASSLPSSPLHF.

This clonotype was detected a few times. The chain links TRBV6-5 to TRBJ1-6, with 8 bases identical to TRBD1. Germline values: CDR1 MNHEY, CDR2 SVGAGI. V trimming: 5 bases; J trimming: 9 bases; junction bases outside the gene matches: 9. The CDR3 runs 15 residues. CDR3 DNA sequence: TGTGCCAGCAGTAAACCAGGGGGCGTTCGTTCACCCCTCCACTTT. The encoded protein is CASSKPGGVRSPLHF.

Of note for this clonotype: The junction differs from germline at one of its ends, possibly a read error. The chain couples TRBV6-6 to TRBJ1-2; D might be TRBD1 (6 bases). Germline V gene data show CDR1 as MNHNY and CDR2 as SVGAGI (reference sequence). The CDR3 spans 15 residues. Written as DNA, the CDR3 is TGTGCCAGCAGCCATAGGGGGGGTCGTGCATATGGCTACGCCTTC. This encodes CASSHRGGRAYGYAF.

This clonotype has just a few counts. The V gene is TRBV7-3, the J gene TRBJ2-7; tentatively, D is TRBD2 (5 bases). Trimming took 5 bases from V and 0 from J, leaving 14 bases between them. CDR3 length: 15 amino acids. The V gene's germline CDR1 is SGHTA and CDR2 FQGTGA. CDR3 loop: CASSTPSRSSYEQYF. CDR3 coding DNA: TGTGCCAGCAGCACCCCTAGCCGGAGCTCCTACGAGCAGTACTTC.

This clonotype was observed at least ten times. The V and J genes are TRBV11-2 and TRBJ2-1; D is possibly TRBD1 (6 bases). Germline V gives CDR1 SGHAT, CDR2 FQNNGV. CDR3 length: 13 amino acids. Between the trimmed V and J ends, which lost 5 bases and 7 bases, there was a span of 12 bases. Here the CDR3 reads CASSLWGRNEQFF. CDR3 bases: TGTGCCAGCAGCCTCTGGGGGCGGAATGAGCAGTTCTTC.

This clonotype was seen many times. This chain uses TRBV29-1 with TRBJ2-6; TRBD1 aligns across 8 bases. Germline V gene data show CDR1 as SQVTM and CDR2 as ANQGSEA. The CDR3 totals 16 residues. After removal of 4 bases from V and 0 bases from J, the junction contained 5 bases not matched to a gene. The CDR3 loop is CSVGDRKASGANVLTF. CDR3 DNA sequence: TGCAGCGTTGGGGACAGGAAAGCCTCTGGGGCCAACGTCCTGACTTTC.

This clonotype was seen many times. V and J are TRBV27 and TRBJ2-3, with TRBD1 matching 7 bases. V shed 4 bases and J 0 bases; nucleotides not matched to a gene: 4. CDR1 is MNHEY, CDR2 SMNVEV, per germline (reference sequence). The CDR3 loop spans 15 amino acids. CDR3 protein: CASSSYRGSTDTQYF. The CDR3 bases are TGTGCCAGCAGTTCATACAGGGGTAGCACAGATACGCAGTATTTT.

This clonotype was recorded at least ten times. This rearrangement joins TRBV5-1 to TRBJ2-3, with 9 bases lining up with TRBD2. The trim removed 3 bases at V and 6 bases at J, leaving 8 bases unmatched. This CDR3 has 15 amino acids. CDR1 is SGHRS, CDR2 YFSETQ, per germline. The CDR3 DNA reads as TGCGCCAGCAGCTCCCGTGAGCGGGGGGAGGATACGCAGTATTTT. This gives the protein CASSSRERGEDTQYF. The variable domain in full, with the rest retrieved from reference TRBV5-1 and TRBJ2-3, is KAGVTQTPRYLIKTRGQQVTLSCSPISGHRSVSWYQQTPGQGLQFLFEYFSETQRNKGNFPGRFSGRQFSNSRSEMNVSTLELGDSALYLCASSSRERGEDTQYFGPGTRLTVL.

This clonotype was counted at least ten times. The rearrangement joins TRBV5-1 to TRBJ1-1; TRBD1 is a possible D gene (5 bases). Germline V gene sequence: CDR1 SGHRS, CDR2 YFSETQ. V lost 0 bases and J lost 1, with 10 bases in between. The CDR3 contains 15 residues. This CDR3 is CASSLAGGQNTEAFF. CDR3 nucleotides: TGCGCCAGCAGCTTGGCGGGAGGACAGAACACTGAAGCTTTCTTT.

J is TRBJ1-2 and V is TRBV6-2 or TRBV6-3; D perhaps matches TRBD1 (5 bases). V was shortened by 6 bases and J by 2 bases, with 13 bases between the two germline ends. Germline CDR1 reads MNHEY; CDR2 reads SVGEGT. The CDR3 contains 14 residues. CDR3 DNA: TGTGCCAGCAGCCGGGACGGGAAGAACTATGGCTACACCTTC. This sequence encodes CASSRDGKNYGYTF.

The rearrangement joins TRBV7-9 to TRBJ2-7, with 7 bases identical to TRBD1. Losses at the gene ends were 6 bases for V and 3 bases for J; bases not matched to a gene: 8. This CDR3 spans 14 amino acids. Germline V CDR1 and CDR2: SEHNR, FQNEAQ (reference sequence). CDR3 amino acids: CASRSIRTGYEQYF. CDR3 DNA: TGTGCCAGCAGATCAATCAGGACAGGCTACGAGCAGTACTTC.

CDR3 DNA: TGCGCCAGCAGCTTGGGGCTCCCAGGAGCAACTAATGAAAAACTGTTTTTT. This encodes CASSLGLPGATNEKLFF. The chain links TRBV5-1 to TRBJ1-4; no definite D call. Between the trimmed V and J ends, which lost 0 bases and 0 bases, there was a span of 12 bases. CDR3 length: 17 residues. Germline V lookup: CDR1 SGHRS, CDR2 YFSETQ.

The chain is built from TRBV25-1 and TRBJ1-5, with D perhaps TRBD1 (5 bases). The CDR3 runs to 15 residues. Trimming removed 3 bases from V and 3 bases from J, with 12 bases in between. Germline V gene data show CDR1 as MGHDK and CDR2 as SYGVNS. DNA of the CDR3: TGTGCCAGCAGTGACTCGGGCAGGGTCAATCAGCCCCAGCATTTT. Its protein is CASSDSGRVNQPQHF.

The chain employs TRBV20-1 and TRBJ2-3; 10 positions agree with TRBD2. This CDR3 spans 15 amino acids. Germline lookup yields CDR1 DFQATT and CDR2 SNEGSKA (reference sequence). V was pared by 3 bases and J by 2 bases, with 5 bases of the junction left unmatched. CDR3 sequence reads: CSARPLAGITDTQYF. In DNA form, the CDR3 reads TGCAGTGCTAGGCCACTAGCGGGGATCACAGATACGCAGTATTTT.

The chain has TRBV20-1 and TRBJ2-7; 7 nucleotides align to TRBD1. The CDR3 has 15 amino acids. The ends lost 4 bases at V and 2 bases at J; junction bases unmatched: 11. Germline V gives CDR1 DFQATT, CDR2 SNEGSKA (reference sequence). CDR3 nucleotide sequence: TGCAGTGCTAAGAGGGTCGAGGGGGCCGCCTACGAGCAGTACTTC. It codes for CSAKRVEGAAYEQYF.

The rearrangement uses TRBV27 and TRBJ2-6; D may be TRBD1 (6 bases). The CDR3 sequence is 16 residues long. The ends were cut back, 5 bases at V and 1 base at J, with 12 bases in the middle. CDR1 and CDR2 (germline): MNHEY, SMNVEV (reference sequence). CDR3 sequence (DNA): TGTGCCAGCAGTATACAGACAGGATCTGGGGCCAACGTCCTGACTTTC. The encoded protein is CASSIQTGSGANVLTF.

This clonotype has just a few counts. The chain joins TRBV19 to TRBJ2-4; perhaps D is TRBD1 or TRBD2 (6 bases each). Germline V gives CDR1 LNHDA, CDR2 SQIVND (reference sequence). Trimming took off 7 bases at V and 1 base at J, with 17 bases between the two ends. The CDR3 runs 16 residues. CDR3 bases: TGTGCCAGTACCATTGGGGGCGGAGGGGCCAAAAACATTCAGTACTTC. Protein sequence: CASTIGGGGAKNIQYF. The entire variable domain, with the rest obtained from reference TRBV19 and TRBJ2-4, is as follows: DGGITQSPKYLFRKEGQNVTLSCEQNLNHDAMYWYRQDPGQGLRLIYYSQIVNDFQKGDIAEGYSVSREKKESFPLTVTSAQKNPTAFYLCASTIGGGGAKNIQYFGAGTRLSVL.

This clonotype was found a few times. This chain links TRBV9 with TRBJ2-3, with TRBD2 identical over 9 bases. V was pared by 0 bases and J by 2 bases, with 4 bases of the junction left unmatched. Looked up from germline, CDR1 is SGDLS and CDR2 is YYNGEE. This CDR3 region has 16 residues. CDR3 loop: CASSVAPSGVTDTQYF. For the CDR3, the DNA is TGTGCCAGCAGCGTAGCTCCTAGCGGGGTCACAGATACGCAGTATTTT. Looking up the rest from reference TRBV9 and TRBJ2-3 gives the full variable domain: DSGVTQTPKHLITATGQRVTLRCSPRSGDLSVYWYQQSLDQGLQFLIQYYNGEERAKGNILERFSAQQFPDLHSELNLSSLELGDSALYFCASSVAPSGVTDTQYFGPGTRLTVL.